This is a list of T cell receptor beta chains from one sample in a study of T cells in Graves' hyperthyroidism and ophthalmopathy. Each CDR3 protein gets one entry after TCRdb re-called the multiplex PCR reads with MiXCR. The sample carries 750,000 to 950,000 distinct CDR3 sequences, approximately 40% recorded once. The sequencing sample was made of blood. The origin of the receptors is a man aged 18 to 29 with Graves' hyperthyroidism. CDR3s include the opening cysteine and the closing phenylalanine or tryptophan. Each record gives: V gene, clone size, D gene, J gene, CDR3 protein, CDR3 DNA. D genes are given only for firm matches. Clone size is shown for a subset of rows, as once, few, many or a class of expanded clone.

>TRBV9|many|TRBD1|TRBJ1-2
CASSAGGGPRGYTF
TGTGCCAGCAGCGCAGGGGGCGGGCCACGAGGCTACACCTTC
>TRBV7-2|.|.|TRBJ1-6
CASSLRTAASPLHF
TGTGCCAGCAGCTTACGGACGGCTGCCTCACCCCTCCACTTT
>TRBV7-8|many|.|TRBJ2-7
CASSQSGQSGEQYF
TGTGCCAGCAGCCAATCTGGACAGTCCGGGGAGCAGTACTTC
>TRBV9|many|.|TRBJ1-6
CASSPEGSYNSPLHF
TGTGCCAGCAGCCCCGAGGGCTCCTATAATTCACCCCTCCACTTT
>TRBV2|.|.|TRBJ1-1
CASSGRVLF
TGTGCCAGCAGCGGACGGGTCTTGTTT
>TRBV2|.|TRBD2|TRBJ2-2
CASRGLENTGELFF
TGTGCCAGCAGGGGACTAGAAAACACCGGGGAGCTGTTTTTT
>TRBV25-1|.|.|TRBJ2-7
CASSFSTPPEQYF
TGTGCCAGCAGTTTCTCAACTCCTCCCGAGCAGTACTTC
>TRBV29-1|many|.|TRBJ1-2
CSVEDQAGANYGYTF
TGCAGCGTTGAAGATCAGGCAGGCGCTAACTATGGCTACACCTTC
>TRBV7-6|.|.|TRBJ1-6
CASSLDSVSYNSPLRF
TGTGCCAGCAGCTTAGATTCGGTTTCCTATAATTCACCCCTCCGCTTT
>TRBV20-1|.|.|TRBJ1-3
CSASHGPLSSGNTIYF
TGCAGTGCTAGTCATGGACCGCTCAGCTCTGGAAACACCATATATTTT
>TRBV7-9|.|.|TRBJ1-1
CASSLVGLSTEAFF
TGTGCCAGCAGCTTAGTGGGATTGAGTACTGAAGCTTTCTTT
>TRBV5-1|.|TRBD2|TRBJ2-5
CASRGTSGGQYQETQYF
TGCGCCAGCAGGGGGACTAGCGGGGGCCAGTACCAAGAGACCCAGTACTTC
>TRBV28|.|TRBD1|TRBJ2-7
CASSLPTGTWTYEQYF
TGTGCCAGCAGCCTCCCGACAGGGACGTGGACCTACGAGCAGTACTTC
>TRBV6-4|.|.|TRBJ1-1
CASSDSGLGAFF
TGTGCCAGCAGTGACTCGGGCCTCGGAGCTTTCTTT
>TRBV2|many|TRBD1|TRBJ2-7
CASSGQGEYEQYF
TGTGCCAGCAGTGGACAGGGGGAGTACGAGCAGTACTTC
>TRBV9|.|TRBD1|TRBJ2-7
CASSPRTGPEQYF
TGTGCCAGCAGCCCCAGGACAGGCCCGGAGCAGTACTTC
>TRBV7-3|.|.|TRBJ1-3
CASSFARSGNTIYF
TGTGCCAGCAGCTTTGCCCGCTCTGGAAACACCATATATTTT
>TRBV5-4|few|TRBD1|TRBJ1-2
CASSTGQDQYGYTF
TGTGCCAGCAGTACGGGACAGGATCAATATGGCTACACCTTC
>TRBV20-1|.|.|TRBJ2-1
CSAVSTEQFF
TGCAGTGCTGTCTCGACGGAGCAGTTCTTC